This T cell receptor (beta chain) is from a study of blood T cell repertoires in COVID-19. About the study: COVID-19 samples collected from the United States, Italy and Spain covered acute and convalescent phases. PBMCs, B-cell-depleted T cells, or T cells provided the cDNA or gDNA that made up the material.

Authors' processing steps: Estimated nucleated cell counts came from reference gene primer amplification. Here immunoSEQ multiplex PCR was the method, and the copy in TCRdb shows in-frame clones only, minus some. V and J calls and clone size come straight from that table; D and trimming were deduced from the DNA. The profile shows tens of thousands of clones, more than 70% of them singletons. V lost 7 bases to trimming and J lost 4 bases, with 10 bases between them. The germline CDR1 and CDR2 sequences are MNHNY and SVGAGI (reference sequence). The CDR3 loop spans 12 amino acids. The sequence came from a man between 65 and 79 years old with acute or convalescent COVID-19. The sequencing input was peripheral blood. The chain joins TRBV6-6 to TRBJ1-2; D ambiguous. CDR3 in amino acids: CASTKGGYGYTF. CDR3 nucleotides: TGTGCCAGCACTAAGGGAGGCTATGGCTACACCTTC.